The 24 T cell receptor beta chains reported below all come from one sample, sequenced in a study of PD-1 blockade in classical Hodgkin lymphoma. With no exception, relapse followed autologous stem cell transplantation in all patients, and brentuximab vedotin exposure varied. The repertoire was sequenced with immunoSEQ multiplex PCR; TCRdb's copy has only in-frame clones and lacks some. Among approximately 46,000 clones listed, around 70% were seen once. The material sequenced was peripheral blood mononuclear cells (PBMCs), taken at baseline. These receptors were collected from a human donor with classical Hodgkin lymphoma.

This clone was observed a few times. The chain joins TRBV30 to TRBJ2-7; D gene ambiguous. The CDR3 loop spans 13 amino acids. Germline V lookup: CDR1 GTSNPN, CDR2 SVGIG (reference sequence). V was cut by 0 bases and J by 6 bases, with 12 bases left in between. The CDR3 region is CAWSVVGLGEQYF. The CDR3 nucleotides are TGTGCCTGGAGTGTAGTAGGCCTCGGCGAGCAGTACTTC.

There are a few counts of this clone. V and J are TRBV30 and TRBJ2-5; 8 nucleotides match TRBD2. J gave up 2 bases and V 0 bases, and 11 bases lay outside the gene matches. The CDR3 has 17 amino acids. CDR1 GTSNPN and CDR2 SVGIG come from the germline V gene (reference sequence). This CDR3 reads CAWSVRRGAVSQETQYF. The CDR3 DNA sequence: TGTGCCTGGAGTGTAAGGCGGGGGGCGGTATCACAAGAGACCCAGTACTTC.

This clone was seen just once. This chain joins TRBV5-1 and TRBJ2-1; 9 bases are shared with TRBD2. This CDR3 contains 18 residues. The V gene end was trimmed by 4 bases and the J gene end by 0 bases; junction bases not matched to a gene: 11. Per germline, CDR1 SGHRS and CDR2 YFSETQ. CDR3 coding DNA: TGCGCCAGCAGCCCGGGGGCTAGCGGGGCCTACTCCTACAATGAGCAGTTCTTC. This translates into CASSPGASGAYSYNEQFF.

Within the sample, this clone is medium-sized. CDR3 loop: CASSVSGGSYNEQFF. As DNA, the CDR3 is TGTGCCAGCAGCGTTTCAGGGGGCTCTTACAATGAGCAGTTCTTC. The chain carries TRBV9 and TRBJ2-1; 8 bases agree with TRBD1. V was pared by 2 bases and J by 4 bases, with 5 bases of the junction left unmatched. The germline gives CDR1 SGDLS, CDR2 YYNGEE. The CDR3 spans 15 residues.

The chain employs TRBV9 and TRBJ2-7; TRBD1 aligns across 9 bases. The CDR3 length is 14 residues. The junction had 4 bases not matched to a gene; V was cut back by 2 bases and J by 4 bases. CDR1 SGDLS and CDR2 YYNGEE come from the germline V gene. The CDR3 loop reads CASSVGTGMYEQYF. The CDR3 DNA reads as TGTGCCAGCAGCGTGGGGACAGGGATGTACGAGCAGTACTTC.

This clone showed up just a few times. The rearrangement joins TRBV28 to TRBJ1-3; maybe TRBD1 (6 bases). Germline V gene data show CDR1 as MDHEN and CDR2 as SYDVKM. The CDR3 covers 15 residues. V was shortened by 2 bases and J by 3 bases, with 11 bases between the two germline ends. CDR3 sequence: CASSLPTGSGNTIYF. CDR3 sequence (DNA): TGTGCCAGCAGTTTACCTACAGGGAGTGGAAACACCATATATTTT.

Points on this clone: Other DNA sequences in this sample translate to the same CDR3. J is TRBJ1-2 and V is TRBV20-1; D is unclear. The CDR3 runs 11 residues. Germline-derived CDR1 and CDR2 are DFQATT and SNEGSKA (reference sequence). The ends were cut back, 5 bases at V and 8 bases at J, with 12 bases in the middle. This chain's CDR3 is CSARTREGYTF. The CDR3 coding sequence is TGCAGTGCTCGGACCCGGGAAGGCTACACCTTC.

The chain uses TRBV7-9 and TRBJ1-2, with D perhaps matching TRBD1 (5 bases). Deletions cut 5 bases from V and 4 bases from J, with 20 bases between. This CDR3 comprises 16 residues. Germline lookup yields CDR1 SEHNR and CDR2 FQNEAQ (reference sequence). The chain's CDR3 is CASSPESGLAVYGYTF. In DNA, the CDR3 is TGTGCCAGCAGCCCCGAATCGGGGCTGGCAGTCTATGGCTACACCTTC.

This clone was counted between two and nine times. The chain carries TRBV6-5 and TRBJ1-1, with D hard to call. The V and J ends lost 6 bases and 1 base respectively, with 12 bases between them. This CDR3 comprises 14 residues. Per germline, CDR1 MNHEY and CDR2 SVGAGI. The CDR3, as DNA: TGTGCCAGCAGCGTGTATGGGTCGAACACTGAAGCTTTCTTT. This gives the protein CASSVYGSNTEAFF.

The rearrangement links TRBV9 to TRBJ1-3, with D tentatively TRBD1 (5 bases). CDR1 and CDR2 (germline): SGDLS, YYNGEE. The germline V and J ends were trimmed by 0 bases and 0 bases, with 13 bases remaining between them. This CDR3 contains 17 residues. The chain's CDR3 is CASSVAGGSHSGNTIYF. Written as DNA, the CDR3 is TGTGCCAGCAGCGTAGCTGGGGGATCCCACTCTGGAAACACCATATATTTT.

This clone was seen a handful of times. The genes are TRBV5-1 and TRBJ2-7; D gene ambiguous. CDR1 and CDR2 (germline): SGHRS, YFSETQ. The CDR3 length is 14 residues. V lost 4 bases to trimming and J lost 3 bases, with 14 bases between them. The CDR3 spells CASSRWSGGYEQYF. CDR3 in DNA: TGCGCCAGCAGCAGGTGGTCGGGCGGCTACGAGCAGTACTTC.

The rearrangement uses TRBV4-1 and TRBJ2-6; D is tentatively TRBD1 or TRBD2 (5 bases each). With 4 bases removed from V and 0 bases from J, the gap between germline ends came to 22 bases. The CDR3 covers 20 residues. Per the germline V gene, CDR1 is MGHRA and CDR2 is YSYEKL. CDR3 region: CASSPARGSPASSGANVLTF. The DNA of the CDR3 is TGCGCCAGCAGCCCCGCTCGGGGCTCCCCAGCGAGCTCTGGGGCCAACGTCCTGACTTTC.

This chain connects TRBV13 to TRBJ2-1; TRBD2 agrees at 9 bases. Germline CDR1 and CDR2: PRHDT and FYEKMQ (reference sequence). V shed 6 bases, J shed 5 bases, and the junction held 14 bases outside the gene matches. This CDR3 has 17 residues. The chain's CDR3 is CASRQIKRGVSNNEQFF. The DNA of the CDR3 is TGTGCCAGCAGACAAATTAAGCGGGGGGTCTCTAACAATGAGCAGTTCTTC.

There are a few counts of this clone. CDR3 loop: CAWNRDSLDEKLFF. The CDR3 DNA reads as TGTGCCTGGAATCGGGACAGTTTAGACGAAAAACTGTTTTTT. The chain combines TRBV30 with TRBJ1-4, with 7 positions matching TRBD1. Germline assignment: CDR1 GTSNPN and CDR2 SVGIG (reference sequence). The CDR3 spans 14 residues. V dropped 4 bases and J dropped 8; count of bases not matched to a gene: 10.

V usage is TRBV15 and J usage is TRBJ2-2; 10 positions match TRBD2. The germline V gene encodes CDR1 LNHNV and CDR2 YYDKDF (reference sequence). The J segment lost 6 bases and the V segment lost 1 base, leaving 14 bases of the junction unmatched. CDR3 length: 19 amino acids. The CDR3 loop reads CATSRVRGGTSVGPGELFF. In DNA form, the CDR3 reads TGTGCCACCAGCAGAGTCAGAGGGGGGACTAGCGTGGGGCCCGGGGAGCTGTTTTTT. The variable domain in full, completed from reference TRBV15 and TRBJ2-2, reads DAMVIQNPRYQVTQFGKPVTLSCSQTLNHNVMYWYQQKSSQAPKLLFHYYDKDFNNEADTPDNFQSRRPNTSFCFLDIRSPGLGDTAMYLCATSRVRGGTSVGPGELFFGEGSRLTVL.

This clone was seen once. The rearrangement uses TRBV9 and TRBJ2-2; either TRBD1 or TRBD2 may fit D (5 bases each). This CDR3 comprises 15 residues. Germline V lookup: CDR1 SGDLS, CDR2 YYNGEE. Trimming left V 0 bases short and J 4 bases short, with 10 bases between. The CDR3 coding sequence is TGTGCCAGCAGCGTAGTAGCAGGGAGCACCGGGGAGCTGTTTTTT. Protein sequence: CASSVVAGSTGELFF.

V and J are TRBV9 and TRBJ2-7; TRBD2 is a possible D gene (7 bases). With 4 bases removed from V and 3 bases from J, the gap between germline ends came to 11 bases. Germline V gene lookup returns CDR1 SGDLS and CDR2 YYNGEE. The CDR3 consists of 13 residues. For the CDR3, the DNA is TGTGCCAGCAGCCGAGGGGGGGGCTACGAGCAGTACTTC. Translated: CASSRGGGYEQYF.

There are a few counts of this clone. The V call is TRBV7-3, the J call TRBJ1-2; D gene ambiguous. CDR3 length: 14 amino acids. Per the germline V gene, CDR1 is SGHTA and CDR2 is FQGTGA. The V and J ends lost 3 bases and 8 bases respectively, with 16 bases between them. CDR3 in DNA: TGTGCCAGCAGCTTCGACTCGACCCTGAAGGGCTACACCTTC. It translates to CASSFDSTLKGYTF.

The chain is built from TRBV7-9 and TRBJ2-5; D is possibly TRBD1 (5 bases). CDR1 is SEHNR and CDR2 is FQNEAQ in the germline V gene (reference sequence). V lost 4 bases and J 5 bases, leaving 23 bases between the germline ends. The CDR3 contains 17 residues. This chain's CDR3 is CASSSPGSVGVWETQYF. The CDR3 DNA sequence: TGTGCCAGCAGCTCACCCGGTAGTGTAGGGGTATGGGAGACCCAGTACTTC.

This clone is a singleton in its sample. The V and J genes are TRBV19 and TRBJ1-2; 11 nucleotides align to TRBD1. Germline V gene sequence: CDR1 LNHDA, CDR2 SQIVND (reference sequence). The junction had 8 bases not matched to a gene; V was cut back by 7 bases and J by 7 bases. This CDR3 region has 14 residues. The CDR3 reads CASKPGQGVSGYTF. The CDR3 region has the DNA TGTGCCAGTAAACCGGGACAGGGGGTGAGTGGCTACACCTTC.

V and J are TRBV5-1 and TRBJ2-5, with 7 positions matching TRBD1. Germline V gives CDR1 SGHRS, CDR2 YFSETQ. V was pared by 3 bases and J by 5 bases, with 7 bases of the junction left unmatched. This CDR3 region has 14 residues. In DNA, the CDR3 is TGCGCCAGCAGCTGGGGACAGCCTCGCGAGACCCAGTACTTC. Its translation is CASSWGQPRETQYF. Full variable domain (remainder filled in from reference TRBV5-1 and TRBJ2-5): KAGVTQTPRYLIKTRGQQVTLSCSPISGHRSVSWYQQTPGQGLQFLFEYFSETQRNKGNFPGRFSGRQFSNSRSEMNVSTLELGDSALYLCASSWGQPRETQYFGPGTRLLVL.

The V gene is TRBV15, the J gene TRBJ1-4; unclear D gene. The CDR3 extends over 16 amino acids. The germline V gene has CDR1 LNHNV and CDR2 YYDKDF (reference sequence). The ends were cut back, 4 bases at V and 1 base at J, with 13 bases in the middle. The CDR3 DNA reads TGTGCCACCAGCATAGAGCCTCCTGGAACTAATGAAAAACTGTTTTTT. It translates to CATSIEPPGTNEKLFF.

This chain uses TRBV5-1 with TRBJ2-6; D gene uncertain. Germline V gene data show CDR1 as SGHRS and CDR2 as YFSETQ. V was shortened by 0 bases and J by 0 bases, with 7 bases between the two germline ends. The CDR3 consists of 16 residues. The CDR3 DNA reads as TGCGCCAGCAGCTTGGGACCGAGCTCTGGGGCCAACGTCCTGACTTTC. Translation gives CASSLGPSSGANVLTF.

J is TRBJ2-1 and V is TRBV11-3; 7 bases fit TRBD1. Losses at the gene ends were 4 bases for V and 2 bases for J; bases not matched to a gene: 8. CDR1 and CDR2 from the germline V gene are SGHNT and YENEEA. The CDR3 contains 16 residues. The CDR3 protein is CASSSPDRVTYNEQFF. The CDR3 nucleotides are TGTGCCAGCAGCTCTCCCGACAGGGTGACCTACAATGAGCAGTTCTTC. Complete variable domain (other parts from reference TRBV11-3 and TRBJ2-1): EAGVVQSPRYKIIEKKQPVAFWCNPISGHNTLYWYLQNLGQGPELLIRYENEEAVDDSQLPKDRFSAERLKGVDSTLKIQPAELGDSAVYLCASSSPDRVTYNEQFFGPGTRLTVL.